This TCR beta chain appears in the sequencing data of a study of cytomegalovirus exposure and HLA in healthy donors. PCR amplification relied on 60 Vbeta primers (plus 13 Jbeta primers). Some clones are missing from TCRdb's copy, which holds only in-frame ones; the method was immunoSEQ multiplex PCR. The table shows 150,000 to 200,000 clones, with approximately 84% occurring only once. The CDR3 covers 12 residues. Germline CDR1 GTSNPN, CDR2 SVGIG (reference sequence). V gave up 2 bases and J gave up 6 bases, with 10 bases separating them. Sequencing was carried out using PBMCs. This chain connects TRBV30 to TRBJ1-2; D is possibly TRBD1 (5 bases). This clonotype was sampled from a boy between 10 and 17 years old in good health and CMV-seronegative. The CDR3 loop reads CAWSRQIHGYTF. CDR3 DNA sequence: TGTGCCTGGAGTAGACAGATCCATGGCTACACCTTC.